This entry lists 30 T cell receptor beta chains sequenced from one sample in a study of blood T cells in healthy people across ages. Primers used in a second PCR of roughly 6 to 12 cycles were a sample-barcoded 5' primer and a J-beta primer mix. TCRdb re-analysed the 5' RACE reads in MiXCR, keeping a single row per CDR3 protein. The sample holds some 1.5 million distinct CDR3 sequences, under 30% seen once. Sequenced sample: blood. These receptors were obtained from a woman in her 30s in good health.

The chain carries TRBV9 and TRBJ2-7, with D perhaps TRBD2 (6 bases). The CDR3 length is 18 residues. The germline V gene has CDR1 SGDLS and CDR2 YYNGEE. Trimming removed 0 bases at V and 1 base at J, with 20 bases between. CDR3 bases: TGTGCCAGCAGCGTAGCAGGCGGGACTCACCAGCTTTCCTACGAGCAGTACTTC. It codes for CASSVAGGTHQLSYEQYF.

The chain joins TRBV6-5 to TRBJ2-7, with 8 bases matching TRBD1. V lost 2 bases and J lost 6; bases outside the gene matches: 6. The germline CDR1 and CDR2 sequences are MNHEY and SVGAGI. This CDR3 is 14 amino acids long. Written as DNA, the CDR3 is TGTGCCAGCAGTTACGGGGTCACAGGGGGCGAGCAGTACTTC. Protein product: CASSYGVTGGEQYF.

This clonotype was found a few times. The V and J genes are TRBV24-1 and TRBJ2-5, with D perhaps TRBD2 (6 bases). The V and J ends lost 4 bases and 4 bases respectively, with 15 bases between them. This CDR3 contains 15 residues. Germline-derived CDR1 and CDR2 are KGHDR and SFDVKD. CDR3 sequence reads: CATSDPGRGRETQYF. CDR3 coding DNA: TGTGCCACCAGTGACCCAGGGCGGGGAAGAGAGACCCAGTACTTC.

V gene TRBV5-5 combines with J gene TRBJ1-5, with D unclear. Germline values: CDR1 SGHKS, CDR2 YYEKEE (reference sequence). This CDR3 region has 14 residues. Trimming left V 4 bases short and J 7 bases short, with 15 bases between. The DNA for the CDR3 is TGTGCCAGCAGCCCCGACGGAAATGCCCAGCCCCAGCATTTT. It yields the protein CASSPDGNAQPQHF.

This clonotype appeared many times. The chain carries TRBV7-3 and TRBJ2-7; TRBD2 aligns across 7 bases. With 0 bases clipped from V and 5 bases from J, the junction kept 4 bases outside the gene matches. Germline V gene data show CDR1 as SGHTA and CDR2 as FQGTGA. The CDR3 has 14 amino acids. CDR3 loop: CASSLTPGGDEQYF. DNA for the CDR3: TGTGCCAGCAGCTTAACGCCTGGGGGGGACGAGCAGTACTTC. Using reference TRBV7-3 and TRBJ2-7 for the parts outside the CDR3, the full variable domain is GAGVSQTPSNKVTEKGKYVELRCDPISGHTALYWYRQSLGQGPEFLIYFQGTGAADDSGLPNDRFFAVRPEGSVSTLKIQRTERGDSAVYLCASSLTPGGDEQYFGPGTRLTVT.

A remark on this clonotype: With a much larger clone just one base away, this may be a read error. The chain employs TRBV12-3 or TRBV12-4 and TRBJ2-7, with D tentatively TRBD2 (6 bases). The DNA end favors TRBJ2-5, so the J call may be wrong. The CDR3 loop spans 14 amino acids. DNA for the CDR3: TGTGCCAGCAGTTCCCGGTCTAGCGTAAAGACCCAGTACTTC. Translated, it gives CASSSRSSVKTQYF.

The chain joins TRBV7-2 to TRBJ1-5; the match to TRBD1 covers 12 bases. V trimming: 2 bases; J trimming: 3 bases; junction bases outside the gene matches: 11. Germline lookup yields CDR1 SGHTA and CDR2 FQGNSA. The length of the CDR3 is 19 residues. As DNA, the CDR3 is TGTGCCAGCAGCTTAACCGGGACAGGGGGCCTTGGGGACAATCAGCCCCAGCATTTT. It translates to CASSLTGTGGLGDNQPQHF. The full variable domain, completed using reference TRBV7-2 and TRBJ1-5, is GAGVSQSPSNKVTEKGKDVELRCDPISGHTALYWYRQSLGQGLEFLIYFQGNSAPDKSGLPSDRFSAERTGGSVSTLTIQRTQQEDSAVYLCASSLTGTGGLGDNQPQHFGDGTRLSIL.

The chain carries TRBV18 and TRBJ2-4, with TRBD1 matching over 10 bases. The assigned J gene may be wrong: the sequence end matches TRBJ2-7 better. This CDR3 spans 15 amino acids. The germline V gene encodes CDR1 KGHSH and CDR2 LQKENI. CDR3 in amino acids: CASSPDRGQGYEQYF. In nucleotides, the CDR3 is TGTGCCAGCTCACCAGACAGGGGGCAAGGCTACGAGCAGTACTTC.

This clonotype has more than one count but fewer than ten. The genes are TRBV29-1 and TRBJ1-1, with D tentatively TRBD1 (6 bases). V dropped 0 bases and J dropped 11 bases, with 13 bases sitting between them. Looked up from germline, CDR1 is SQVTM and CDR2 is ANQGSEA. The CDR3 is 12 residues long. For the CDR3, the DNA is TGCAGCGTTGAAGACTCGGGGGCGGAGGCTTTCTTT. Protein sequence: CSVEDSGAEAFF.

The chain combines TRBV5-1 with TRBJ2-3; D unclear. The CDR3 has 14 amino acids. Deletions cut 0 bases from V and 0 bases from J, with 5 bases between. Germline CDR1 is SGHRS and CDR2 is YFSETQ. The CDR3 region has the DNA TGCGCCAGCAGCTTGGACATAAGCACAGATACGCAGTATTTT. It codes for CASSLDISTDTQYF. The complete variable domain, with remaining parts taken from reference TRBV5-1 and TRBJ2-3, reads KAGVTQTPRYLIKTRGQQVTLSCSPISGHRSVSWYQQTPGQGLQFLFEYFSETQRNKGNFPGRFSGRQFSNSRSEMNVSTLELGDSALYLCASSLDISTDTQYFGPGTRLTVL.

Concerning this clonotype: The junction departs from the called germline gene at one end, perhaps through a read error. This chain uses TRBV12-3 or TRBV12-4 with TRBJ1-2; 9 positions agree with TRBD1. The CDR3 contains 14 residues. The CDR3 sequence is CASSSGTGLGGHTF. Here the CDR3 DNA reads TGTGCCAGCAGTTCCGGGACAGGGCTCGGTGGCCACACCTTC.

This clonotype was found many times. This rearrangement joins TRBV5-1 to TRBJ2-5; 10 bases map to TRBD2. The germline CDR1 and CDR2 sequences are SGHRS and YFSETQ. After removal of 3 bases from V and 5 bases from J, the junction contained 7 bases not matched to a gene. The length of the CDR3 is 15 residues. DNA of the CDR3: TGCGCCAGCAGCTCAACGGGACTAGCGATGGAGACCCAGTACTTC. Translated: CASSSTGLAMETQYF.

This rearrangement joins TRBV7-9 to TRBJ1-6, with a possible D match to TRBD1 (5 bases). The V end was cut by 6 bases, the J end by 9 bases, with 12 bases between. Per germline, CDR1 SEHNR and CDR2 FQNEAQ (reference sequence). The CDR3 runs to 13 residues. As DNA, the CDR3 is TGTGCCAGCAGAGGGGACGGTAGTTCACCCCTCCACTTT. Its translation is CASRGDGSSPLHF.

This clonotype was counted between two and nine times. The chain carries TRBV27 and TRBJ1-6; TRBD1 matches at 10 bases. Germline-derived CDR1 and CDR2 are MNHEY and SMNVEV (reference sequence). The CDR3 covers 16 residues. Germline trimming cut 0 bases from V and 9 bases from J; bases unmatched to any gene: 5. This CDR3 is CASSLSGQGRASPLHF. The CDR3 DNA follows: TGTGCCAGCAGTTTATCGGGACAGGGGAGGGCTTCACCCCTCCACTTT.

The chain is built from TRBV4-1 and TRBJ2-1; weak D call: TRBD1 (7 bases). The ends were cut back, 0 bases at V and 3 bases at J, with 12 bases in the middle. The CDR3 is 16 amino acids. Germline V gene sequence: CDR1 MGHRA, CDR2 YSYEKL. The CDR3 DNA is TGCGCCAGCAGCCAAGAGTGGAGGGACAGCTACAATGAGCAGTTCTTC. The encoded protein is CASSQEWRDSYNEQFF.

Only a few counts were recorded for this clonotype. This chain joins TRBV20-1 and TRBJ1-1; D might be TRBD1 (5 bases). This CDR3 contains 14 residues. Germline V lookup: CDR1 DFQATT, CDR2 SNEGSKA (reference sequence). Trimming took 3 bases from V and 0 from J, leaving 11 bases between them. CDR3 sequence reads: CSARGHRMNTEAFF. The CDR3 DNA follows: TGCAGTGCTAGGGGGCATCGGATGAACACTGAAGCTTTCTTT.

The CDR3 spells CASSRPGGTDTQYF. The CDR3 DNA reads TGTGCCAGCAGCCGTCCGGGGGGCACAGATACGCAGTATTTT. This chain uses TRBV7-2 with TRBJ2-3, with D possibly matching TRBD2 (6 bases). The V end lost 5 bases, the J end lost 1 base, and 10 bases lay between the germline ends. The CDR3 contains 14 residues. Germline assignment: CDR1 SGHTA and CDR2 FQGNSA.

This clonotype was seen a few times. The chain joins TRBV5-6 to TRBJ2-1, with a possible D match to TRBD2 (7 bases). Trimming took 5 bases from V and 2 from J, leaving 17 bases between them. The CDR3 runs 16 residues. Per the germline V gene, CDR1 is SGHDT and CDR2 is YYEEEE. CDR3 protein: CASSLWGGGPYNEQFF. The CDR3 bases are TGTGCCAGCAGTTTGTGGGGCGGGGGCCCCTACAATGAGCAGTTCTTC.

V is TRBV4-1 and J is TRBJ2-7, with 7 bases that match TRBD1. The CDR3 runs 15 residues. Trimming took 3 bases from V and 1 from J; bases not matched to a gene: 6. Per germline, CDR1 MGHRA and CDR2 YSYEKL. The CDR3 sequence: CASSQAEGQSYEQYF. The CDR3 DNA reads as TGCGCCAGCAGCCAGGCTGAGGGACAGTCCTACGAGCAGTACTTC.

This clonotype was seen at least ten times. V and J are TRBV7-2 and TRBJ2-7; the match to TRBD2 covers 7 bases. Germline CDR1 and CDR2: SGHTA and FQGNSA. The CDR3 consists of 17 residues. V shed 1 base, J shed 6 bases, and the junction held 15 bases outside the gene matches. The chain's CDR3 is CASSLGSWEGRGIEQYF. CDR3 bases: TGTGCCAGCAGCTTAGGGTCCTGGGAGGGCCGGGGTATCGAGCAGTACTTC.

This clonotype has ten or more counts. CDR3 residues: CAIMAVGKETQYF. Written as DNA, the CDR3 is TGTGCCATCATGGCGGTGGGGAAAGAGACCCAGTACTTC. The chain combines TRBV10-3 with TRBJ2-5; D unresolved. This CDR3 is 13 amino acids long. V lost 7 bases, J lost 3 bases, and 12 bases lay in between. Per germline, CDR1 ENHRY and CDR2 SYGVKD.

CDR3 sequence: CASSQGLQGRTSTDTQYF. CDR3 sequence (DNA): TGCGCCAGCAGCCAAGGATTACAGGGACGTACTAGCACAGATACGCAGTATTTT. The chain joins TRBV4-1 to TRBJ2-3, with TRBD1 as a possible D gene (6 bases). Trimming left V 1 base short and J 0 bases short, with 17 bases between. Germline-derived CDR1 and CDR2 are MGHRA and YSYEKL. The CDR3 has 18 residues.

In its sample, this clonotype was seen many times. The CDR3 reads CSVGGRLNEQFF. The CDR3 DNA sequence: TGCAGCGTTGGTGGGAGATTAAATGAGCAGTTCTTC. The rearrangement uses TRBV29-1 and TRBJ2-1; possibly TRBD2 for D (5 bases). V lost 4 bases to trimming and J lost 7 bases, with 11 bases between them. The CDR3 length is 12 residues. Germline V CDR1 and CDR2: SQVTM, ANQGSEA.

This clonotype appeared a few times. The V call is TRBV28, the J call TRBJ1-2, with D perhaps matching TRBD1 (5 bases). Germline CDR1 is MDHEN and CDR2 is SYDVKM. The CDR3 has 14 amino acids. The ends were cut back, 6 bases at V and 4 bases at J, with 15 bases in the middle. CDR3 bases: TGTGCCAGCAGCCCCGGGGCAGTATCCTATGGCTACACCTTC. As protein: CASSPGAVSYGYTF.

This clonotype was seen only a few times. V gene TRBV29-1 combines with J gene TRBJ1-1; D unresolved. Germline lookup yields CDR1 SQVTM and CDR2 ANQGSEA. Trimming left V 5 bases short and J 6 bases short, with 7 bases between. The CDR3 loop spans 10 amino acids. CDR3 nucleotides: TGCAGCGTTAACAGTCCTGAAGCTTTCTTT. Translated: CSVNSPEAFF.

This clonotype was picked up a small number of times. V is TRBV4-2 and J is TRBJ2-5, with 8 bases that match TRBD1. Germline CDR1 is LGHNA and CDR2 is YNFKEQ. CDR3 length: 16 residues. V trimming: 3 bases; J trimming: 4 bases; junction bases outside the gene matches: 10. CDR3 loop: CASSQRPTGVGETQYF. The CDR3 coding sequence is TGTGCCAGCAGCCAGAGACCGACAGGGGTCGGAGAGACCCAGTACTTC.

V gene TRBV5-1 combines with J gene TRBJ2-1, with D uncertain. Germline V gene data show CDR1 as SGHRS and CDR2 as YFSETQ. The CDR3 contains 13 residues. V gave up 1 base and J gave up 8 bases, with 10 bases separating them. The CDR3 reads CASSLWVKDEQFF. CDR3 DNA sequence: TGCGCCAGCAGCTTGTGGGTGAAGGATGAGCAGTTCTTC.

This rearrangement joins TRBV28 to TRBJ2-2, with a weak D call TRBD1 (5 bases). The CDR3 contains 16 residues. The V end lost 5 bases, the J end lost 7 bases, and 20 bases lay between the germline ends. CDR1 is MDHEN and CDR2 is SYDVKM in the germline V gene. In nucleotides, the CDR3 is TGTGCCAGCAGTCCCCCGCAAGGCAGGGTGGTCGGGGAGCTGTTTTTT. It translates to CASSPPQGRVVGELFF. The full variable domain, completed using reference TRBV28 and TRBJ2-2, is DVKVTQSSRYLVKRTGEKVFLECVQDMDHENMFWYRQDPGLGLRLIYFSYDVKMKEKGDIPEGYSVSREKKERFSLILESASTNQTSMYLCASSPPQGRVVGELFFGEGSRLTVL.

There are many counts of this clonotype. The gene calls are TRBV12-3 or TRBV12-4 and TRBJ2-1, with 8 bases lining up with TRBD2. Germline trimming cut 3 bases from V and 3 bases from J; bases unmatched to any gene: 4. The CDR3 contains 15 residues. The DNA for the CDR3 is TGTGCCAGCAGTTTCTCGAGCGGGAGCTACAATGAGCAGTTCTTC. This gives the protein CASSFSSGSYNEQFF.

This clonotype was found many times. The CDR3 DNA sequence: TGTGCCAGCAGCCTGAGGGCATCAGATACGCAGTATTTT. Protein: CASSLRASDTQYF. V gene TRBV11-2 combines with J gene TRBJ2-3; tentatively, D is TRBD2 (5 bases). This CDR3 spans 13 amino acids. Trimming left V 5 bases short and J 4 bases short, with 10 bases between. Germline CDR1 and CDR2: SGHAT and FQNNGV.